What follows describes a single T cell receptor beta chain. The antigen it binds to is not known. No much larger clonotype is one base removed from it; base qualities were not supplied. V and J are truncated by 0 bases and 7 bases respectively, leaving an intervening sequence of 4 bases. From a lookup of the germline V gene (reference sequence), CDR1 and CDR2 are LNHNV and YYDKDF. Including the terminal cysteine and phenylalanine, the CDR3 comprises 12 residues. CDR3 DNA only is kept here, 36 bases in frame from base 1. The data are from a study of vaccination and CD4 T cells after COVID-19 (dated by TCRdb to between 2021 and 2024). About the investigation overall: SARS-CoV-2 positivity had been established in the convalescent patients by nasal swab PCR, and mild disease was recorded in several of these patients and severe disease in one. The convalescent cohort comprised six males and four females, including two Hispanic individuals, seven Caucasians, two Asians and one multiracial person. Participants got two doses of the Pfizer-BioNTech BNT162b2 vaccine (n=8) or two doses of the Moderna mRNA-1273 vaccine (n=2). Post-COVID blood samples from convalescent patients were collected a median of roughly 100 days after diagnosis, with a range of about 30 to 170 days. Post-vaccine blood samples were collected a median of approximately 77 days after the second vaccine dose, ranging from roughly 13 to 241 days. Culture stimuli were overlapping spike peptide pools from SARS-CoV-2 and from the common cold coronaviruses HCoV-NL63, HCoV-OC43 and HCoV-229E. As controls, cultures received a CEFX viral epitope pool (the positive control), an HIV-1 Nef peptide pool (the negative control), or no peptide at all. In ten to eleven COVID-19 convalescent patients and several infection-naive healthy vaccine recipients, the spike-specific CD4+ TCR repertoire before mRNA vaccination was compared with the repertoire after mRNA vaccination. Overall study outcomes, separate from this receptor: Nearly all vaccine-specific clones in convalescent patients (304 of 307) were mono-reactive for SARS-CoV-2 spike rather than cross-reactive with common cold coronaviruses. An increase in the median number of SARS-CoV-2-reactive clonotypes from some 20 after infection to 35 to 40 after vaccination was observed, but the change was not found to be significant. Among the post-vaccine SARS-CoV-2-reactive clones in convalescent patients, a median about 89% showed up only after vaccination, which suggests vaccine-specific priming. The number of convalescent patients in the study was relatively small, and the study did not examine early timepoints following natural infection.

The treatment or condition label, read with the paper, signifies: approximately nine-day PBMC culture with coronavirus spike peptide pools or control peptides (ViraFEST assay). To expand antigen-specific T cells with peptide pools and then pick out the expanded clonotypes through TCR sequencing, the study relied on the ViraFEST assay. The convalescent patients' positive SARS-CoV-2 PCR tests were from March to December 2020, which was before the Alpha, Beta and Delta variants emerged in the United States. Each well held 2.2 million or so PBMCs cultured in IMDM containing around 5% human AB serum and around 10 IU/ml IL-2, with around 9.2 ug/ml peptide pools added. On days 3 and 7, half of the culture medium was replaced with fresh IL-2-containing medium. Once the cells had been in culture for approximately 10 days, the EasySep CD4+ T cell isolation kit was used to isolate CD4+ T cells by negative selection. PBMCs were separated from whole blood using Ficoll-Paque Plus gradient centrifugation and then either used fresh or cryopreserved at -140C. In general, triplicate wells were set up for every culture condition.

Receptor amplification or capture employed PCR. At the Johns Hopkins FTIC core, DNA from the cultured CD4+ T cells underwent TCR sequencing with the Oncomine TCR Beta short-read assay. Genomic DNA was extracted from the cultured CD4+ T cells with the QIAamp micro DNA kit. Oncomine TCR Beta libraries from cultured CD4+ T cells were pooled with unique dual indexes and sequenced on an Illumina iSeq 100. In the original analysis: Non-productive sequences were removed, and CDR3s not starting with C, not ending with F or W, or shorter than 7 amino acids were discarded. Antigen-specific clonotypes were identified using the MANAFEST web application through comparison of peptide-stimulated wells with reference and other culture wells. Positive clones required FDR below 0.05, an odds ratio above 5, and productive frequency above 0.1% in at least two of three replicate wells. A clonotype was classed as cross-reactive if the clonotype showed significant expansion both in SARS-CoV-2 spike wells and in at least one common cold coronavirus spike condition. Levenshtein distances (stringdist) and unrooted phylogenetic trees (ape) in R version 3.6.1 were used to assess CDR3 homology. TCRdb reworked the public reads: Q25 trimming with fastp, MiXCR clone assembly, productive beta chains retained. Identical CDR3 proteins give one entry, which carries the most common genes and DNA. Clone size and V and J calls follow TCRdb, not the original study. The sample table lists about 18,000 distinct CDR3 sequences, over 50% of them with a count of one. More than 6% of the sample lies in the top ten.

The receptor's source is a human donor who had recovered from COVID-19. The V and J genes are TRBV15 and TRBJ1-5; no confident D gene assignment can be made. The sample in question was CD4+ T cells from blood, cultured in vitro, obtained before SARS-CoV-2 vaccination. The nucleotide sequence reads TGTGCCACCAGCAGAGATGCACAGCCCCAGCATTTT. Protein translation: CATSRDAQPQHF.